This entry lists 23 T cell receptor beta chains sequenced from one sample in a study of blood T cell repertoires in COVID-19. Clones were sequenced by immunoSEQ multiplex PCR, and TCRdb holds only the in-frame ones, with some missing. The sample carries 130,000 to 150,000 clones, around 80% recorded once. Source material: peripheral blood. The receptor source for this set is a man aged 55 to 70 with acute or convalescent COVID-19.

CDR3 DNA sequence: TGCGCCAGCAGCCAAGATCTACCGACAGCCTACAATCAGCCCCAGCATTTT. Translation: CASSQDLPTAYNQPQHF. The chain links TRBV4-1 to TRBJ1-5; the D gene is possibly TRBD1 (5 bases). The V gene lost 0 bases and the J gene lost 3 bases, with 15 bases spanning the gap. The CDR3 covers 17 residues. Germline loops: CDR1 MGHRA, CDR2 YSYEKL.

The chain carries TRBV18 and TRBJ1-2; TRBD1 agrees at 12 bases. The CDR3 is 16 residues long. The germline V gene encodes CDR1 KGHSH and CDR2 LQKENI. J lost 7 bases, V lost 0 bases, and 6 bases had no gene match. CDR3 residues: CASSPPGTGGASGYTF. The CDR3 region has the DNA TGTGCCAGCTCACCACCGGGGACAGGGGGCGCGAGTGGCTACACCTTC.

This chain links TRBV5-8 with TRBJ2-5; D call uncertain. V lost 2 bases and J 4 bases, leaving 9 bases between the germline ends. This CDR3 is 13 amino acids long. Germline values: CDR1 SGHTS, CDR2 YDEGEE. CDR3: CASSFNNPETQYF. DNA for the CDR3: TGTGCCAGCAGCTTCAACAACCCAGAGACCCAGTACTTC.

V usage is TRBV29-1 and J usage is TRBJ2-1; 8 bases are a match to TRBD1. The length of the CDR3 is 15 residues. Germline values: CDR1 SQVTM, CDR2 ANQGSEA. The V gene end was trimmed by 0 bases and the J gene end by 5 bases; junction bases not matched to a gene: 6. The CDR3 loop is CSVEEGGQENNEQFF. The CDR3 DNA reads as TGCAGCGTTGAAGAGGGGGGACAGGAGAACAATGAGCAGTTCTTC.

CDR3 residues: CASSQEMGHEQFF. The DNA of the CDR3 is TGTGCCAGCAGCCAAGAGATGGGCCATGAGCAGTTCTTC. The rearrangement uses TRBV14 and TRBJ2-1; D gene uncertain. The CDR3 runs 13 residues. Looked up from germline, CDR1 is SGHDN and CDR2 is FVKESK. Trimming shortened V by 0 bases and J by 8 bases, and 8 bases separated the two germline ends.

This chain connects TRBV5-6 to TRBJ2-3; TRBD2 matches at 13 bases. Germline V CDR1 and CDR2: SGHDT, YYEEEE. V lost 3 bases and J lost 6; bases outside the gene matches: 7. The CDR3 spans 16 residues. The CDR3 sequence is CASSWTGTSGADTQYF. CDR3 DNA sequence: TGTGCCAGCAGCTGGACCGGGACTAGCGGGGCCGATACGCAGTATTTT.

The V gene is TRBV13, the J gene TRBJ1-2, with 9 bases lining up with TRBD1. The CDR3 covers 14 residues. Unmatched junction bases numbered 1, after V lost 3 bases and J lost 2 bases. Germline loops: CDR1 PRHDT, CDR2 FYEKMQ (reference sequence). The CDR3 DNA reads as TGTGCCAGCAGCTTGACAGGGGGGAACTATGGCTACACCTTC. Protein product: CASSLTGGNYGYTF. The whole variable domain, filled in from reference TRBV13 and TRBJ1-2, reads AAGVIQSPRHLIKEKRETATLKCYPIPRHDTVYWYQQGPGQDPQFLISFYEKMQSDKGSIPDRFSAQQFSDYHSELNMSSLELGDSALYFCASSLTGGNYGYTFGSGTRLTVV.

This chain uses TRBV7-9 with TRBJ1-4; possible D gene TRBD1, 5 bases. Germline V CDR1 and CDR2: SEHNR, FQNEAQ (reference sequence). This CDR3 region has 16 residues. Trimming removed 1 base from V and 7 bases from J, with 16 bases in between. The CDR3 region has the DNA TGTGCCAGCAGCTTAGGCGGAGGGCAGGGAAGTGAAAAACTGTTTTTT. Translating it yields CASSLGGGQGSEKLFF.

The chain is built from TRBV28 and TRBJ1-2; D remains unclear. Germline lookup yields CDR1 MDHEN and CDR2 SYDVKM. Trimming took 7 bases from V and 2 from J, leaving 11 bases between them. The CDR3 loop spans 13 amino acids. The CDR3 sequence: CASNPPGNYGYTF. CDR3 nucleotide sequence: TGTGCCAGCAACCCCCCGGGAAACTATGGCTACACCTTC.

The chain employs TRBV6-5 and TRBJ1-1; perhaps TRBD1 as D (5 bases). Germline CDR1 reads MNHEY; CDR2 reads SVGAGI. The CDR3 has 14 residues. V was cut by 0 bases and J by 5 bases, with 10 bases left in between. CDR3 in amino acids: CASSYSREGTEAFF. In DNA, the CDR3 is TGTGCCAGCAGTTACTCGAGGGAGGGGACTGAAGCTTTCTTT.

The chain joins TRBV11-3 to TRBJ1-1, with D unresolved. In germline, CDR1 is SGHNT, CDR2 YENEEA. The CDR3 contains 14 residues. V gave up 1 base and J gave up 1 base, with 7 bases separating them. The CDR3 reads CASSLGGGNTEAFF. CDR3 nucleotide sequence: TGTGCCAGCAGCTTAGGTGGAGGGAACACTGAAGCTTTCTTT.

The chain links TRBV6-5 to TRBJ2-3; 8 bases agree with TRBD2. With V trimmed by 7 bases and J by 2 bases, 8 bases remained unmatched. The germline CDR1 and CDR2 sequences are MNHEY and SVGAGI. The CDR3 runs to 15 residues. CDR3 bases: TGTGCCAGCAAAATCTCAGCGGGAGCCACAGATACGCAGTATTTT. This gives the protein CASKISAGATDTQYF.

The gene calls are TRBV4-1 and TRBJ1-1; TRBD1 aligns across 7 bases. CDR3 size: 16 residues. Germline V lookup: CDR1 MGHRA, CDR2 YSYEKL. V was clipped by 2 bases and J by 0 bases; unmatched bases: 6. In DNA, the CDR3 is TGCGCCAGCAGCCAACCTCCGGGACAGATGAACACTGAAGCTTTCTTT. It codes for CASSQPPGQMNTEAFF.

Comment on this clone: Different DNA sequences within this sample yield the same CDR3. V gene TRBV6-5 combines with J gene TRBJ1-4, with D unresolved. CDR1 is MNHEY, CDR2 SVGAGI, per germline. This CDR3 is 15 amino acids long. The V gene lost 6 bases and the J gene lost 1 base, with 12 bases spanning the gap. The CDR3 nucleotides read TGTGCCAGCAGGGGAGGACGGGGAACTAATGAAAAACTGTTTTTT. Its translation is CASRGGRGTNEKLFF.

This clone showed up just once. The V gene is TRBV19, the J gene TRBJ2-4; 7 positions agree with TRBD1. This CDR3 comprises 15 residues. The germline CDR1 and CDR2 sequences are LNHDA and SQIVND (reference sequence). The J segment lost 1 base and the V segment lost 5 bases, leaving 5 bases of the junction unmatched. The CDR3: CASSLQGEAKNIQYF. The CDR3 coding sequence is TGTGCCAGTAGTCTTCAGGGGGAGGCCAAAAACATTCAGTACTTC.

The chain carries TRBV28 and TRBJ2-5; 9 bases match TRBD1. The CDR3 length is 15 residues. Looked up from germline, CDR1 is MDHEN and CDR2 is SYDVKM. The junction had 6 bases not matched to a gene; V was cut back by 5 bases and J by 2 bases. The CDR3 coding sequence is TGTGCCAGCAGTAGGGCCGGGACAGGGCAAGAGACCCAGTACTTC. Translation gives CASSRAGTGQETQYF.

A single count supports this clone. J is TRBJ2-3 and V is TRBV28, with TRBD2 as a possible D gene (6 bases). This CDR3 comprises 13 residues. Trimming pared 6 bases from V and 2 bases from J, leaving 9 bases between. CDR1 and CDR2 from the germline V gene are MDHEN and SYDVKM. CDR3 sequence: CASRGTFTDTQYF. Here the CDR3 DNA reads TGTGCCAGCAGAGGGACTTTCACAGATACGCAGTATTTT.

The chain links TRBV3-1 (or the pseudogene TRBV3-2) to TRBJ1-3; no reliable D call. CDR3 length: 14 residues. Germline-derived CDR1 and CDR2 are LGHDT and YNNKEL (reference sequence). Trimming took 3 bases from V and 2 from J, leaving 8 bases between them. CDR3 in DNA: TGTGCCAGCAGCCACCCGGGGACTGGAAACACCATATATTTT. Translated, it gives CASSHPGTGNTIYF.

The CDR3 protein is CASRQALSTDTQYF. CDR3 nucleotide sequence: TGTGCCAGCAGACAGGCCTTAAGCACAGATACGCAGTATTTT. The chain employs TRBV6-5 and TRBJ2-3; possible D gene TRBD1, 5 bases. V was pared by 6 bases and J by 0 bases, with 10 bases between. Germline V gives CDR1 MNHEY, CDR2 SVGAGI. CDR3 length: 14 residues.

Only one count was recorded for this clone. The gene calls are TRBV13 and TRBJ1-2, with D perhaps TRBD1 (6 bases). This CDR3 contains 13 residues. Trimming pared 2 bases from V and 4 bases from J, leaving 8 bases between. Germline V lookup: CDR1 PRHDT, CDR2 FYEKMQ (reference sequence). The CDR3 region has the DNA TGTGCCAGCAGCTTACGCAGGGGCTATGGCTACACCTTC. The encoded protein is CASSLRRGYGYTF.

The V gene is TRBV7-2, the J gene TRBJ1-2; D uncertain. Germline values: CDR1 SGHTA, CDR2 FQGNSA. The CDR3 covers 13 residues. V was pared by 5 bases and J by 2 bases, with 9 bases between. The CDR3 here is CASSPDGNYGYTF. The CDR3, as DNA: TGTGCCAGCAGCCCCGACGGGAACTATGGCTACACCTTC.

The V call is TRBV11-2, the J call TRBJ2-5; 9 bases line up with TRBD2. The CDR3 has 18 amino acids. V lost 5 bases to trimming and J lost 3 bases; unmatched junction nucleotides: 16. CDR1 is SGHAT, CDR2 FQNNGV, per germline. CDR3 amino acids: CASSQSPPGLAGEETQYF. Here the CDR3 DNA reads TGTGCCAGCAGCCAAAGCCCACCGGGGTTAGCGGGAGAAGAGACCCAGTACTTC.

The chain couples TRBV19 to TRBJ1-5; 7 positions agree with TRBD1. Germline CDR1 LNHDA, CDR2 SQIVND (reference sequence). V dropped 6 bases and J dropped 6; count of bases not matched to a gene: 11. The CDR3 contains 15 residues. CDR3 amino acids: CASRSTGEIRQPQHF. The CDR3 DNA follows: TGTGCCAGTAGATCCACAGGGGAAATCCGTCAGCCCCAGCATTTT.